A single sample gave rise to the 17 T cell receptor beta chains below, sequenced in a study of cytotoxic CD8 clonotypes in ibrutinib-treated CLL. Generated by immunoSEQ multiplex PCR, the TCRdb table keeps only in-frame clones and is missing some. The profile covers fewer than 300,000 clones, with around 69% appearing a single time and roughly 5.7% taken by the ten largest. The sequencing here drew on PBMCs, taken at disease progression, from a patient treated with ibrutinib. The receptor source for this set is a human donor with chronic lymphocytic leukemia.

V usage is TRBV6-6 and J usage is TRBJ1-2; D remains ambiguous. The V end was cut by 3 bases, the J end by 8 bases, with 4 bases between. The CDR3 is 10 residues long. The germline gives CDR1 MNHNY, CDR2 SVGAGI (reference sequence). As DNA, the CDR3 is TGTGCCAGCAGTTATGAGGGCTACACCTTC. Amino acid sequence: CASSYEGYTF.

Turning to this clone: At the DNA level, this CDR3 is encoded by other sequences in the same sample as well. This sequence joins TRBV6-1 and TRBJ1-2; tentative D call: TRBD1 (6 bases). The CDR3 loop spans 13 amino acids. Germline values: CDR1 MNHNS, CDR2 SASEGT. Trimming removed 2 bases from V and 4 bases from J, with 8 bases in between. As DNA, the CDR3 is TGTGCCAGCAGTGAACGAGGGGGCTATGGCTACACCTTC. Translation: CASSERGGYGYTF.

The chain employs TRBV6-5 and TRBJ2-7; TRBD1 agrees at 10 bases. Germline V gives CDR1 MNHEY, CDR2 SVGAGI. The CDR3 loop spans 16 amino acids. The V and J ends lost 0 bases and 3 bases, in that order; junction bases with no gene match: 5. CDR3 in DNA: TGTGCCAGCAGTTACTCGCCGGGACAGGGGATCTACGAGCAGTACTTC. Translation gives CASSYSPGQGIYEQYF.

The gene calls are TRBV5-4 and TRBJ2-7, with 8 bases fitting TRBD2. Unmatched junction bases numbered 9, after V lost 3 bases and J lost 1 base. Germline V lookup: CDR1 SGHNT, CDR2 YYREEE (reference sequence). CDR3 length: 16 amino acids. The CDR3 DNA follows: TGTGCCAGCAGCTCCGGGGGGGCTAGCGGATCCTACGAGCAGTACTTC. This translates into CASSSGGASGSYEQYF.

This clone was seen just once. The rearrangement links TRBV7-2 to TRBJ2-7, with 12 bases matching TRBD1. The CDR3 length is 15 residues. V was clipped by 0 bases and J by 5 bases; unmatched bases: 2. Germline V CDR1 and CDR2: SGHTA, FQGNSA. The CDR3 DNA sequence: TGTGCCAGCAGCTTAGCGGGACAGGGGGCCCACGAGCAGTACTTC. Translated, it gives CASSLAGQGAHEQYF.

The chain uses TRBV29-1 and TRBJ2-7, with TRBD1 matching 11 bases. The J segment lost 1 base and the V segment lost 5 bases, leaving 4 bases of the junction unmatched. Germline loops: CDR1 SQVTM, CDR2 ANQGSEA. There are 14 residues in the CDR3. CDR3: CSVKGQGGSYEQYF. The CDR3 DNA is TGCAGCGTTAAGGGACAGGGGGGGTCCTACGAGCAGTACTTC.

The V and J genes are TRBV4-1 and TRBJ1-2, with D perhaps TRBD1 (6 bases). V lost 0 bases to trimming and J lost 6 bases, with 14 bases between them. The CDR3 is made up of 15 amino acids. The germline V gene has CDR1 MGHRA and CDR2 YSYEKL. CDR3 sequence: CASSQDWQGWDGYTF. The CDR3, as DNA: TGCGCCAGCAGCCAAGATTGGCAGGGGTGGGATGGCTACACCTTC.

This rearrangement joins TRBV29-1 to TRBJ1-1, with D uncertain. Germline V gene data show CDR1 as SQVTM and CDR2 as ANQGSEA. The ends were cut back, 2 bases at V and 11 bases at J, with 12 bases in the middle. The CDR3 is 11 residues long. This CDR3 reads CSVEPRARAFF. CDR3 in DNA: TGCAGCGTTGAACCACGGGCGCGGGCTTTCTTT.

In nucleotides, the CDR3 is TGTGCCAGCAGTTACAGGGTTCGGCAGCCCCAGCATTTT. It codes for CASSYRVRQPQHF. This chain uses TRBV6-6 with TRBJ1-5; D is undetermined. The germline V gene encodes CDR1 MNHNY and CDR2 SVGAGI (reference sequence). V was clipped by 2 bases and J by 7 bases, with 9 bases between them. The CDR3 runs 13 residues.

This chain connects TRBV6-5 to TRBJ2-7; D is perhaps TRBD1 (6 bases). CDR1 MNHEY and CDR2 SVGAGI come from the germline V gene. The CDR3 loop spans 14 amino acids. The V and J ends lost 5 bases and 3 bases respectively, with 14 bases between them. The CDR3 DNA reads TGTGCCAGCAGTACTACAGGGCCTCACTACGAGCAGTACTTC. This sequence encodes CASSTTGPHYEQYF.

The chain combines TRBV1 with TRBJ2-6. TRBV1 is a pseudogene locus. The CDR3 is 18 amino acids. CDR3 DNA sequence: TGCACCAGCACCGATGAGGGGTTCCACCTCTCTGGGGCCAACGTCCTGACTTTC. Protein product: CTSTDEGFHLSGANVLTF.

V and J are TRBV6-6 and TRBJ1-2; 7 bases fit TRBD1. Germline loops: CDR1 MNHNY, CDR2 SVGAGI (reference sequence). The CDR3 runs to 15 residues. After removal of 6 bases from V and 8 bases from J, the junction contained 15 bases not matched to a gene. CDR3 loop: CASRPRQGPYQGYTF. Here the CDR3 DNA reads TGTGCCAGCAGACCCCGACAGGGTCCCTATCAGGGCTACACCTTC.

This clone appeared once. The CDR3 nucleotides are TGTGCCAGCAGTGAAAGGACAGCCACTGAAGCTTTCTTT. The encoded protein is CASSERTATEAFF. This chain joins TRBV2 and TRBJ1-1, with D perhaps TRBD1 (6 bases). The CDR3 extends over 13 amino acids. Germline lookup yields CDR1 SNHLY and CDR2 FYNNEI. Trimming cost V 2 bases and J 4 bases, with 8 bases left between them.

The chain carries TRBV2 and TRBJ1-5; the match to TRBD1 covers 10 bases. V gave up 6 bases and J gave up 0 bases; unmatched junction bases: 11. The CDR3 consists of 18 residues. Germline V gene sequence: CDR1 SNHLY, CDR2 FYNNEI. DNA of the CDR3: TGTGCCAGCAGCCATTACGGGACAGGGGTTTATAGCAATCAGCCCCAGCATTTT. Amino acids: CASSHYGTGVYSNQPQHF.

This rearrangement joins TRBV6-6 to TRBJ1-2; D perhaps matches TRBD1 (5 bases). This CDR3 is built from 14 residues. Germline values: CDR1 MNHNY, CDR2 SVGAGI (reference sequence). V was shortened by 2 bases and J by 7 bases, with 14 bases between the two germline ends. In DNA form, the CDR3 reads TGTGCCAGCAGTTACGGGGGAGTTCGGGGTGGCTACACCTTC. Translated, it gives CASSYGGVRGGYTF.

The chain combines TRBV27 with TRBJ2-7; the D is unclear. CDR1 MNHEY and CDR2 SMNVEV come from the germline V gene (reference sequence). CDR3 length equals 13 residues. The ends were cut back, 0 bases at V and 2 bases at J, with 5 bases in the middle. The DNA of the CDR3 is TGTGCCAGCAGTTTATCTTACCCCTACGAGCAGTACTTC. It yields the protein CASSLSYPYEQYF.

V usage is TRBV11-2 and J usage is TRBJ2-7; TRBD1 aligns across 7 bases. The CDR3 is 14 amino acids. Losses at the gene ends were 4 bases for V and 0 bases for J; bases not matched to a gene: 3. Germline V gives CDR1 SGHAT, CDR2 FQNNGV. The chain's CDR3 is CASSWDSHSYEQYF. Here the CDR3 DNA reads TGTGCCAGCAGCTGGGACAGTCACTCCTACGAGCAGTACTTC. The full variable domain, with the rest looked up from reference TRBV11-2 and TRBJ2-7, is EAGVAQSPRYKIIEKRQSVAFWCNPISGHATLYWYQQILGQGPKLLIQFQNNGVVDDSQLPKDRFSAERLKGVDSTLKIQPAKLEDSAVYLCASSWDSHSYEQYFGPGTRLTVT.